This T cell receptor (beta chain) was captured by sequencing in a study of human T cells and chemical hapten exposure. This CDR3 has 14 amino acids. V was clipped by 5 bases and J by 2 bases, with 13 bases between them. The germline gives CDR1 SGHVS, CDR2 FNYEAQ. TCRdb reprocessed the RACE reads via MiXCR and lists one record per CDR3 protein. The sample includes around 300,000 distinct CDR3 sequences, 6% to 8.5% of them seen just once. The time point denotes: patch test 1, 2 weeks after DPC sensitization. Treatment indicated: therapeutic diphenylcyclopropenone sensitization with weekly scalp DPC. This chain connects TRBV7-6 to TRBJ2-7; a possible D gene is TRBD2 (6 bases). The sequences come from whole blood, collected in connection with sensitization to the hapten diphenylcyclopropenone (DPC). The sequence was obtained from a woman younger than 35 with alopecia areata. Some clones in this sample may be carry-over from other donors' samples. CDR3 residues: CASSLGTPAYEQYF. CDR3 DNA sequence: TGTGCCAGCAGCCTCGGGACTCCTGCCTACGAGCAGTACTTC.